These 18 T cell receptor beta chains came from one sample sequenced in a study of T cells after yellow fever vaccination. TCRdb used MiXCR to reprocess the 5' RACE reads, holding one entry per CDR3 protein. The sample holds 45,000 to 65,000 distinct CDR3 sequences; 6.6% are singletons and the top ten take less than 25%. This specimen consisted of CD8+ T cells not binding an NS4B(214-222) dextramer, sorted from PBMCs, obtained approximately 47 days after the first yellow fever vaccination. Receptors were obtained from a man aged 18-30 years who received the YFV17D yellow fever vaccine.

The V and J genes are TRBV12-5 and TRBJ2-7; no firm D call. The CDR3 loop spans 15 amino acids. Per germline, CDR1 LGHNT and CDR2 FRNRAP. V gave up 0 bases and J gave up 0 bases, with 9 bases separating them. As DNA, the CDR3 is TGTGCTAGTGGTTTGGTTTGCAGCCTCTCCTACGAGCAGTACGTC. This encodes CASGLVCSLSYEQYV.

This clonotype was seen at least ten times. The V and J genes are TRBV28 and TRBJ2-7; possible D gene TRBD1, 6 bases. V was trimmed by 6 bases and J by 3 bases, leaving 15 bases between them. The CDR3 spans 14 residues. Germline assignment: CDR1 MDHEN and CDR2 SYDVKM. CDR3 region: CASSPQGFLYEQYV. The CDR3 DNA reads TGTGCCAGCAGCCCTCAGGGGTTCCTCTACGAGCAGTACGTC.

This clonotype was found many times. The chain has TRBV27 and TRBJ2-1; 9 nucleotides agree with TRBD2. Germline-derived CDR1 and CDR2 are MNHEY and SMNVEV (reference sequence). Losses at the gene ends were 8 bases for V and 16 bases for J; bases not matched to a gene: 12. The CDR3 is 12 amino acids. The CDR3 DNA reads as TGTGCCAGCCGCAGGGGCGGGGGGGAACTTTTCTTC. Its protein product is CASRRGGGELFF.

Of note for this clonotype: A junction boundary mismatches the germline segment, possibly from a read error. This chain joins TRBV4-1 and TRBJ2-1, with D possibly being TRBD2 (7 bases). The CDR3 is 16 residues long. Per the germline V gene, CDR1 is MGHRA and CDR2 is YSYEKL. The CDR3 sequence: CAGSQGRGGAYNEQFF. DNA for the CDR3: TGCGCCGGCAGCCAAGGTCGAGGGGGGGCTTACAATGAGCAGTTCTTC.

This clonotype has ten or more counts. The gene calls are TRBV4-3 and TRBJ1-1; 9 bases align to TRBD1. Germline assignment: CDR1 LGHNA and CDR2 YSLEER. Trimming cost V 4 bases and J 6 bases; bases outside gene matches: 6. CDR3 length: 14 amino acids. The CDR3 reads CASSPDRGKPEAFF. The CDR3 DNA reads as TGCGCCAGCAGCCCGGACAGGGGAAAACCTGAAGCTTTCTTT.

Only a few counts were recorded for this clonotype. This sequence joins TRBV7-2 and TRBJ2-5, with D unresolved. CDR1 and CDR2 from the germline V gene are SGHTA and FQGNSA. The V end was cut by 3 bases, the J end by 4 bases, with 9 bases between. The CDR3 runs to 13 residues. As DNA, the CDR3 is TGTGCCAGCAGCTTGGGAAAGGGAGAGACCCAGTACTTC. It specifies CASSLGKGETQYF. The full variable domain, in which reference TRBV7-2 and TRBJ2-5 provide the parts outside the CDR3, is GAGVSQSPSNKVTEKGKDVELRCDPISGHTALYWYRQSLGQGLEFLIYFQGNSAPDKSGLPSDRFSAERTGGSVSTLTIQRTQQEDSAVYLCASSLGKGETQYFGPGTRLLVL.

This clonotype was observed a handful of times. This chain joins TRBV4-1 and TRBJ1-1; no firm D call. V was shortened by 1 base and J by 0 bases, with 15 bases between the two germline ends. This CDR3 contains 17 residues. Germline values: CDR1 MGHRA, CDR2 YSYEKL. CDR3 sequence (DNA): TGCGCCAGCAGCCAAGGTGGAGAATTGGGGTTGAACACTGAAGCTTTCTTT. Encoded protein: CASSQGGELGLNTEAFF.

The chain employs TRBV6-1 and TRBJ2-2, with D perhaps matching TRBD1 (6 bases). This CDR3 spans 14 amino acids. Germline V lookup: CDR1 MNHNS, CDR2 SASEGT. V lost 5 bases and J lost 4, with 11 bases in between. The CDR3 region has the DNA TGTGCCAGCAGTACCGGACAGCTCACCGGGGAGCTGTTTTTT. It specifies CASSTGQLTGELFF.

This clonotype was seen only a few times. The rearrangement links TRBV7-3 to TRBJ1-1, with TRBD1 identical over 8 bases. The CDR3 contains 14 residues. J was trimmed by 5 bases and V by 10 bases; bases with no gene match: 12. The germline CDR1 and CDR2 sequences are SGHTA and FQGTGA. This CDR3 is CANPTQGAGTEAFF. The CDR3 bases are TGTGCCAACCCGACCCAGGGGGCAGGGACTGAAGCTTTCTTT. Full variable domain (missing parts from reference TRBV7-3 and TRBJ1-1): GAGVSQTPSNKVTEKGKYVELRCDPISGHTALYWYRQSLGQGPEFLIYFQGTGAADDSGLPNDRFFAVRPEGSVSTLKIQRTERGDSAVYLCANPTQGAGTEAFFGQGTRLTVV.

The chain couples TRBV4-1 to TRBJ1-6; D is uncertain. Germline V lookup: CDR1 MGHRA, CDR2 YSYEKL. The CDR3 runs to 15 residues. V dropped 3 bases and J dropped 5 bases, with 11 bases sitting between them. Here the CDR3 reads CASSQSQWDNSPLHF. In DNA form, the CDR3 reads TGCGCCAGCAGCCAGTCCCAATGGGATAATTCACCCCTCCACTTT.

This clonotype was picked up many times. The chain uses TRBV25-1 and TRBJ2-7; TRBD2 aligns across 9 bases. V trimming: 5 bases; J trimming: 3 bases; junction bases outside the gene matches: 5. The V gene's germline CDR1 is MGHDK and CDR2 SYGVNS. The CDR3 runs to 14 residues. In DNA, the CDR3 is TGTGCCAGCAGTCCACAGACTAGCGGCTACGAGCAGTACTTC. Translated, it gives CASSPQTSGYEQYF.

In its sample, this clonotype was seen a few times. V and J are TRBV7-9 and TRBJ2-5; D perhaps matches TRBD2 (5 bases). V lost 5 bases and J lost 4, with 17 bases in between. CDR1 is SEHNR, CDR2 FQNEAQ, per germline (reference sequence). The CDR3 contains 15 residues. DNA for the CDR3: TGTGCCAGCAGCCCCCCTCGGCGGGCGCGAGAGACCCAGTACTTC. Its protein is CASSPPRRARETQYF.

J is TRBJ1-2 and V is TRBV7-8; D might be TRBD1 (6 bases). This CDR3 is 15 amino acids long. Trimming stripped 1 base from V and 2 bases from J, with 11 bases between. Germline V lookup: CDR1 SGHVS, CDR2 FQNEAQ. CDR3 sequence reads: CASSLEGDPNYGYTF. As DNA, the CDR3 is TGTGCCAGCAGCTTAGAGGGGGACCCCAACTATGGCTACACCTTC. Based on the CDR3 plus reference TRBV7-8 and TRBJ1-2, the full variable domain is GAGVSQSPRYKVAKRGQDVALRCDPISGHVSLFWYQQALGQGPEFLTYFQNEAQLDKSGLPSDRFFAERPEGSVSTLKIQRTQQEDSAVYLCASSLEGDPNYGYTFGSGTRLTVV.

This clonotype was detected ten times or more. This chain joins TRBV12-3 or TRBV12-4 and TRBJ2-7; D not certain. The CDR3 contains 12 residues. Trimming took off 6 bases at V and 2 bases at J, with 8 bases between the two ends. DNA for the CDR3: TGTGCCAGCAGCTTGAGCACCTACGAGCAGTACTTC. It is translated as CASSLSTYEQYF.

This chain links TRBV5-1 with TRBJ2-6; TRBD1 aligns across 7 bases. The CDR3 extends over 16 amino acids. Germline V gene lookup returns CDR1 SGHRS and CDR2 YFSETQ. J was trimmed by 2 bases and V by 0 bases; bases with no gene match: 2. CDR3 coding DNA: TGCGCCAGCAGCTTGGGAAGGGGGCCTGGGGCCAACGTCCTGACTTTC. This encodes CASSLGRGPGANVLTF.

This chain joins TRBV10-2 and TRBJ1-2, with 7 bases fitting TRBD1. The CDR3 sequence is 11 residues long. The germline V gene has CDR1 WSHSY and CDR2 SAAADI. The V and J ends lost 10 bases and 3 bases, in that order; junction bases with no gene match: 2. The CDR3 nucleotides are TGCGCCAACAGGGGTGACTATGGCTACACCTTC. This gives the protein CANRGDYGYTF.

This clonotype appeared a few times. V is TRBV19 and J is TRBJ2-1; TRBD2 matches at 8 bases. The CDR3 spans 14 residues. The V segment lost 10 bases and the J segment 4 bases; nucleotides outside the gene matches: 9. In germline, CDR1 is LNHDA, CDR2 SQIVND (reference sequence). The CDR3 protein is CATAAAGAYNEQFF. The CDR3 nucleotides are TGTGCCACCGCAGCAGCGGGAGCTTACAATGAGCAGTTCTTC.

Comment on this clonotype: A much larger clone is a single base away; this may be a read error. The V and J genes are TRBV5-5 and TRBJ2-2; D gene unclear. Trimming left V 1 base short and J 5 bases short, with 6 bases between. The CDR3 has 13 residues. Germline assignment: CDR1 SGHKS and CDR2 YYEKEE (reference sequence). CDR3: CASSLWGTGELFF. The CDR3, as DNA: TGTGCCAGCAGCTTGTGGGGAACCGGGGAGCTGTTTTTT.